This record concerns one T cell receptor beta chain sequence. The antigen remains undetermined. Adult Caucasians living in Nashville, Tennessee made up all of the donors. CD4+ cells yielded CD45RA+ naive and CD45RA-negative memory subsets. This CDR3 comprises 20 residues. Trimming shortened V by 2 bases and J by 0 bases, and 24 bases separated the two germline ends. Germline-derived CDR1 and CDR2 are WNHNN and SYGVQD (reference sequence). The data were taken from a study of shared clonotypes between healthy human individuals. Notes on the study in general: Generally, naive subsets came out with larger estimated richness than memory subsets.

TCRdb keeps only in-frame clones here, not all; method: immunoSEQ multiplex PCR. Of roughly 1,000,000 clones in the sample, 78% were seen once. The source of this sequence is a young man in good health. Some clones in this sample may be carry-over from other donors' samples. The rearrangement uses TRBV10-1 and TRBJ2-3, with D possibly TRBD2 on 6 matching bases. Sequenced sample: memory CD4+ T cells from PBMCs. Subset meaning: CD45RA-negative fraction. The chain's CDR3 is CASSEPPDPLRRGSTDTQYF. CDR3 coding DNA: TGCGCCAGCAGTGAGCCCCCGGACCCCCTTAGGCGGGGAAGCACAGATACGCAGTATTTT.